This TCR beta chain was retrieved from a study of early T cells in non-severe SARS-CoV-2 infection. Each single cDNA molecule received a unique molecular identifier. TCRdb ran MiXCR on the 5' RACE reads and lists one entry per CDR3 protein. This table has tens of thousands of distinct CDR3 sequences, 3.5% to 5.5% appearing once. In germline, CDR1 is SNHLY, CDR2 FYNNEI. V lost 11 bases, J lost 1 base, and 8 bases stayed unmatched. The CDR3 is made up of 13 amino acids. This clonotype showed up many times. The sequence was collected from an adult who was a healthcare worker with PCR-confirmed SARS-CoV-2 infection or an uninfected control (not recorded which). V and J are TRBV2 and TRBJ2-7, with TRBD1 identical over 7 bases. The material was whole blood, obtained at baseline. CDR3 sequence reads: CAGERTGSYEQYF. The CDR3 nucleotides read TGTGCCGGGGAGAGGACAGGATCCTACGAGCAGTACTTC.